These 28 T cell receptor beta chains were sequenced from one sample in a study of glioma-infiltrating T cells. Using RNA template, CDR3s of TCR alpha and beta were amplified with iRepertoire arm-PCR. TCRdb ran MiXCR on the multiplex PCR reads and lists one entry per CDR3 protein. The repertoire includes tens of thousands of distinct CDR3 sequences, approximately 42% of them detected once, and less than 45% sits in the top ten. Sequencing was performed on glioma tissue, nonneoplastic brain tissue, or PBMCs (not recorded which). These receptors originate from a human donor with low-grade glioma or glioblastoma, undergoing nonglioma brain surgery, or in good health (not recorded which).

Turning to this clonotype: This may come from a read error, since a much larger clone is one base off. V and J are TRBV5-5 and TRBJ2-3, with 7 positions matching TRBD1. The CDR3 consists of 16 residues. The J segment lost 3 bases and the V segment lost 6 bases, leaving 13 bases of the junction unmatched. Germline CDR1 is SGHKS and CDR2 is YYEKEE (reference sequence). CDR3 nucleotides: TGTGCCAGCACCAGACAGACAGGGCTCGGGACAGATACGCAGTATTTT. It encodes CASTRQTGLGTDTQYF.

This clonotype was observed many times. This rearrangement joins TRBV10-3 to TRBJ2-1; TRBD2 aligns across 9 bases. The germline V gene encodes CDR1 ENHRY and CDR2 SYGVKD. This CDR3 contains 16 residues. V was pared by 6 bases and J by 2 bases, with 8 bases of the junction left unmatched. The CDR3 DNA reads TGTGCCATCAGCCTGCTTGGCGGGGGGGCCTACAATGAGCAGTTCTTC. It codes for CAISLLGGGAYNEQFF.

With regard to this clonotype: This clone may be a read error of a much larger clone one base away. In nucleotides, the CDR3 is TGTGCCAGCACACATGGACCCTCTGGAAACACCATATATTTT. This sequence encodes CASTHGPSGNTIYF. The chain combines TRBV3-1 with TRBJ1-3; D not resolved. Germline V gives CDR1 LGHDT, CDR2 YNNKEL (reference sequence). The CDR3 extends over 14 amino acids. The V end lost 7 bases, the J end lost 0 bases, and 10 bases lay between the germline ends.

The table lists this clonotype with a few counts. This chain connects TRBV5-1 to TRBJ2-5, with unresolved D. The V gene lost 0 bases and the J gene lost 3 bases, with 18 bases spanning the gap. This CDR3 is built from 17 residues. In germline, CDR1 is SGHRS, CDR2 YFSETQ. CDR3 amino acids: CASSLAAKHTPEETQYF. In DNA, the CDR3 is TGCGCCAGCAGCTTGGCCGCGAAACACACTCCAGAAGAGACCCAGTACTTC.

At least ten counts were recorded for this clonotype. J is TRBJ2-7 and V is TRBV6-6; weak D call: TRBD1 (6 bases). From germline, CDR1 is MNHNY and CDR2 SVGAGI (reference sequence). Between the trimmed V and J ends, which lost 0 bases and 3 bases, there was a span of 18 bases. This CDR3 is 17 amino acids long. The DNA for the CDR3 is TGTGCCAGCAGTTACTCGATTTCTCCCGGGACATACTACGAGCAGTACTTC. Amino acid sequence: CASSYSISPGTYYEQYF.

The CDR3 DNA sequence: TGTGCCTGGAGTGGAAGCGGGAGTAGCTCCTATGAGCAGTTCTTC. Translated, it gives CAWSGSGSSSYEQFF. The gene calls are TRBV30 and TRBJ2-1; 8 bases match TRBD2. The CDR3 length is 15 residues. Germline lookup yields CDR1 GTSNPN and CDR2 SVGIG (reference sequence). Germline trimming cut 1 base from V and 8 bases from J; bases unmatched to any gene: 10.

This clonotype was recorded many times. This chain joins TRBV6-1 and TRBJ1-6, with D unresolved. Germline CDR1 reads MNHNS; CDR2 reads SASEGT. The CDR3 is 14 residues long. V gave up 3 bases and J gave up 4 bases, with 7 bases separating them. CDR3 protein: CASSEVPYNSPLHF. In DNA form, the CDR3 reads TGTGCCAGCAGTGAGGTTCCTTATAATTCACCCCTCCACTTT.

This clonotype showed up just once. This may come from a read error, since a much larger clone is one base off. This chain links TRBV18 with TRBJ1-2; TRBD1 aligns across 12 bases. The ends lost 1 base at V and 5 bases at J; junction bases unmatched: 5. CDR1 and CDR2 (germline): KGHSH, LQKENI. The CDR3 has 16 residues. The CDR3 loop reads CASSPQGQGAEYGYTF. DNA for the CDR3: TGTGCCAGCTCACCACAGGGACAGGGGGCGGAGTATGGCTACACCTTC.

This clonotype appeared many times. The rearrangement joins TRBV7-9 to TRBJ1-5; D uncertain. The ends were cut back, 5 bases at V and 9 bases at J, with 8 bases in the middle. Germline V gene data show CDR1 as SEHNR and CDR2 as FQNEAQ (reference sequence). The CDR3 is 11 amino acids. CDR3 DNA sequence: TGTGCCAGCAGCCTGGGAGGGCCCCAGCATTTT. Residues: CASSLGGPQHF.

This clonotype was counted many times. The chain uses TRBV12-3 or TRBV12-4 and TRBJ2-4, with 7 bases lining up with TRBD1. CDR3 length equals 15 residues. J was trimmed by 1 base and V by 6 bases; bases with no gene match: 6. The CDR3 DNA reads TGTGCCAGCAGGAAGACAGGGTACGCCAAAAACATTCAGTACTTC. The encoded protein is CASRKTGYAKNIQYF.

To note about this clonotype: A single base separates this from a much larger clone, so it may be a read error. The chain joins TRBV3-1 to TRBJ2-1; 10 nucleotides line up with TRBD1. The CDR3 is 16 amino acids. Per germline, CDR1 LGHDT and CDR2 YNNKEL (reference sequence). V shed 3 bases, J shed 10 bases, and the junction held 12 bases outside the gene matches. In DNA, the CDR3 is TGTGCCAGCAGCCAGAGGGGGACAGGGGTCGCCAACGAGCAGTTCTTC. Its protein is CASSQRGTGVANEQFF.

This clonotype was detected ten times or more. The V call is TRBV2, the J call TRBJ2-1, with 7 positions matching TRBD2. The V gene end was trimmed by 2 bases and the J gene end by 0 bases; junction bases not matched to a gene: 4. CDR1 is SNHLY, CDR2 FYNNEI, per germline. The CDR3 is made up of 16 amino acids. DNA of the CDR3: TGTGCCAGCAGTGAATTTGGGGAGGGCTCCTACAATGAGCAGTTCTTC. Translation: CASSEFGEGSYNEQFF.

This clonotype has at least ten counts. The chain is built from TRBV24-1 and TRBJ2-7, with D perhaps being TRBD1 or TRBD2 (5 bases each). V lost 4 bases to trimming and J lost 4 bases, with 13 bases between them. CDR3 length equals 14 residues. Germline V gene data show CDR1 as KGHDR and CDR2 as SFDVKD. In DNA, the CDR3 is TGTGCCACCAGTGAAACCGGGACGGAATACGAGCAGTACTTC. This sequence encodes CATSETGTEYEQYF.

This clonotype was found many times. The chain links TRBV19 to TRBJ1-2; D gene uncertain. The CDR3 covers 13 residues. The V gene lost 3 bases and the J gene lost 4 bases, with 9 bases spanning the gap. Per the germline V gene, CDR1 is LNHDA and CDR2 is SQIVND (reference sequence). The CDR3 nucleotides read TGTGCCAGTAGTATTGAGCTGAGCTATGGCTACACCTTC. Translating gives CASSIELSYGYTF. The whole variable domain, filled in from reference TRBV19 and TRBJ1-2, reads DGGITQSPKYLFRKEGQNVTLSCEQNLNHDAMYWYRQDPGQGLRLIYYSQIVNDFQKGDIAEGYSVSREKKESFPLTVTSAQKNPTAFYLCASSIELSYGYTFGSGTRLTVV.

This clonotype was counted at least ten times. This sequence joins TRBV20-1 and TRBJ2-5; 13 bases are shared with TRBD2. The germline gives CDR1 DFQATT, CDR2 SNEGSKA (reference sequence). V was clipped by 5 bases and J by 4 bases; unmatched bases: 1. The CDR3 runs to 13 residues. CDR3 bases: TGCAGTGCTGGACTAGCGGGAGCAGAGACCCAGTACTTC. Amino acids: CSAGLAGAETQYF.

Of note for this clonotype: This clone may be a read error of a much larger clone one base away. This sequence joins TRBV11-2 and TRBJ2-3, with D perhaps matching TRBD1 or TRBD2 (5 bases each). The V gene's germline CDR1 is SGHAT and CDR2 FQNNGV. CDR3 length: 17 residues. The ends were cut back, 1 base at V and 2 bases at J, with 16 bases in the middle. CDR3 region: CASSLVARGHITDTQYF. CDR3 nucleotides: TGTGCCAGCAGCTTAGTAGCGAGAGGACACATCACAGATACGCAGTATTTT.

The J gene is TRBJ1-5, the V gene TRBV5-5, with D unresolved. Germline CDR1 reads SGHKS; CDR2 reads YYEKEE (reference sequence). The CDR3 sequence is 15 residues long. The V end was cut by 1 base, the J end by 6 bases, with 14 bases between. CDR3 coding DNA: TGTGCCAGCAGCTTGATGGACCCGAGGAGTCAGCCCCAGCATTTT. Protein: CASSLMDPRSQPQHF.

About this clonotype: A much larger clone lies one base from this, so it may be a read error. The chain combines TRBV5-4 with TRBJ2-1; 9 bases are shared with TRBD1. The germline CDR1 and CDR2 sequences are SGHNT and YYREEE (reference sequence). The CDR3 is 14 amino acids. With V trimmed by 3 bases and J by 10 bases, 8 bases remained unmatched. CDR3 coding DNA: TGTGCCAGCAGCTCACAGGGGGCGCCCTACGAGCAGTTCTTC. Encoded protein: CASSSQGAPYEQFF.

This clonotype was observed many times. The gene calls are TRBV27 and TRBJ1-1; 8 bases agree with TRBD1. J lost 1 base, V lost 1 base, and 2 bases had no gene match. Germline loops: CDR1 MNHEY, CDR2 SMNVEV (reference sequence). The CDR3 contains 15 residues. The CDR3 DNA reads TGTGCCAGCAGTTTATGGCAGGGGGCGAACACTGAAGCTTTCTTT. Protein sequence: CASSLWQGANTEAFF.

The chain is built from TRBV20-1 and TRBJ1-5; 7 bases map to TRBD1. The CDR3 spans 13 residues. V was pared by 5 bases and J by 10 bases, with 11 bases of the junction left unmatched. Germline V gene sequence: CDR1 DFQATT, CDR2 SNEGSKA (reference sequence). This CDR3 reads CSAPDRNQEPQHF. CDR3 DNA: TGCAGTGCTCCGGACAGGAACCAAGAACCCCAGCATTTT.

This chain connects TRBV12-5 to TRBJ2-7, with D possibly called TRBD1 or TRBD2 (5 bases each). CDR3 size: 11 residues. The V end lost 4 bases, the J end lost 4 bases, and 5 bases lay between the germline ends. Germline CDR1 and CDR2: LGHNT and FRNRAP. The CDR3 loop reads CASGWGYEQYF. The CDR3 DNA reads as TGTGCTAGTGGTTGGGGGTACGAGCAGTACTTC.

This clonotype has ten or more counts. The CDR3 DNA sequence: TGTGCCAGCACTCCGTTGGACAGGGTTGGCACAGATACGCAGTATTTT. This gives the protein CASTPLDRVGTDTQYF. The chain links TRBV6-2 or TRBV6-3 to TRBJ2-3, with 8 bases that match TRBD1. Germline CDR1 and CDR2: MNHEY and SVGEGT. The CDR3 contains 16 residues. J lost 1 base, V lost 7 bases, and 10 bases had no gene match.

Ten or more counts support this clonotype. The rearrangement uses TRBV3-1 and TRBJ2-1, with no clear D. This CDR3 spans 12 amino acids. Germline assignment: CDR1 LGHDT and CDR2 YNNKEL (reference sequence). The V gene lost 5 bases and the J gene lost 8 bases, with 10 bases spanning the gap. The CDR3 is CASSIDRDEQFF. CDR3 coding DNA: TGTGCCAGCAGCATAGATCGGGATGAGCAGTTCTTC.

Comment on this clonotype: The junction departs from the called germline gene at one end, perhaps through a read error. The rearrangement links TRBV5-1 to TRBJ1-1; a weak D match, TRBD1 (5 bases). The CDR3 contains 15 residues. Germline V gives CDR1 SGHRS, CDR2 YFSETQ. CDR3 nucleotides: TGCGCCAGCAACTTGGTTCTGCCGGGGACCACTGGAGCTTTCTTT. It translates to CASNLVLPGTTGAFF.

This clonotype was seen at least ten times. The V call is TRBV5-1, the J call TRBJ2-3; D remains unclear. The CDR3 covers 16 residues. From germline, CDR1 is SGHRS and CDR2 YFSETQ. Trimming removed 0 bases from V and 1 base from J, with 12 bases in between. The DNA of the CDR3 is TGCGCCAGCAGCTTGGGGTCTAAGCCAGGCACAGATACGCAGTATTTT. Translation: CASSLGSKPGTDTQYF. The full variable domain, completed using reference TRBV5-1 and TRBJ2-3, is KAGVTQTPRYLIKTRGQQVTLSCSPISGHRSVSWYQQTPGQGLQFLFEYFSETQRNKGNFPGRFSGRQFSNSRSEMNVSTLELGDSALYLCASSLGSKPGTDTQYFGPGTRLTVL.

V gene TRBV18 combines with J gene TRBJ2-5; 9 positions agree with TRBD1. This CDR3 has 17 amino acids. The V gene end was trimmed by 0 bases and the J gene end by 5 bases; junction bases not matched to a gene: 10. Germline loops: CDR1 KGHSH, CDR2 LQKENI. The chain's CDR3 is CASSPPDRGLYNETQYF. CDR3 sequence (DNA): TGTGCCAGCTCACCACCGGACAGGGGCCTTTACAATGAGACCCAGTACTTC. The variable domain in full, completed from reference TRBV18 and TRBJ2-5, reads NAGVMQNPRHLVRRRGQEARLRCSPMKGHSHVYWYRQLPEEGLKFMVYLQKENIIDESGMPKERFSAEFPKEGPSILRIQQVVRGDSAAYFCASSPPDRGLYNETQYFGPGTRLLVL.

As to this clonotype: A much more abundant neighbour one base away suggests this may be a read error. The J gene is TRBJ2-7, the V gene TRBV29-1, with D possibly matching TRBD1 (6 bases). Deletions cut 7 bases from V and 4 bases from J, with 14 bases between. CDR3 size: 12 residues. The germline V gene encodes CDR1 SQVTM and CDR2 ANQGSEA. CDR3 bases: TGCAGCGCCTCAGGGGCCACGTACGAGCAGTACTTC. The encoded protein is CSASGATYEQYF.

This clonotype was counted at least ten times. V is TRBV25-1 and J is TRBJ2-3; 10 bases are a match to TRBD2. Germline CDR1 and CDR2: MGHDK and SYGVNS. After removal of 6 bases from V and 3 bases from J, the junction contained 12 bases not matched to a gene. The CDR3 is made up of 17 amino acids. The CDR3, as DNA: TGTGCCAGCAGCCGGCGGAGCGGGGGGGCGTTAACAGATACGCAGTATTTT. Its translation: CASSRRSGGALTDTQYF.